Below, 14 T cell receptor beta chains from the same sample are listed, as sequenced in a study of blood T cell repertoires in COVID-19 (dated by TCRdb to 2020 to 2022). Library preparation was by the immunoSEQ multiplex PCR assay. This is the immuneACCESS table as TCRdb keeps it, with only in-frame sequences that have V and J called. A part of the clones is gone; compared with another copy, unresolved V genes explain less than half, and the rest is unexplained. In this sample the table shows under 250,000 clones, roughly 78% of which occur a single time. The ten largest make up approximately 12% of the sample. Sequencing input: peripheral blood. These receptor sequences come from a woman between 40 and 55 years old with acute or convalescent COVID-19.

The chain carries TRBV5-1 and TRBJ2-1; TRBD2 matches at 15 bases. Germline-derived CDR1 and CDR2 are SGHRS and YFSETQ. V lost 4 bases and J lost 0; bases outside the gene matches: 8. The CDR3 is 19 amino acids. DNA for the CDR3: TGCGCCAGCAGCGCCGGGACTAGCGGGGGGCTGAGCTCCTACAATGAGCAGTTCTTC. Its translation is CASSAGTSGGLSSYNEQFF.

The chain links TRBV24-1 to TRBJ2-7, with D maybe TRBD2 (5 bases). Between the trimmed V and J ends, which lost 8 bases and 2 bases, there was a span of 21 bases. This CDR3 is built from 16 residues. The V gene's germline CDR1 is KGHDR and CDR2 SFDVKD. CDR3 amino acids: CATTSGEIRPTYEQYF. The CDR3, as DNA: TGTGCCACCACCTCCGGGGAGATTAGACCCACCTACGAGCAGTACTTC.

J is TRBJ1-1 and V is TRBV11-2; a possible D gene is TRBD1 (5 bases). V was shortened by 6 bases and J by 3 bases, with 14 bases between the two germline ends. Per germline, CDR1 SGHAT and CDR2 FQNNGV. The CDR3 has 14 amino acids. The CDR3 loop reads CASSPGSRYTEAFF. In nucleotides, the CDR3 is TGTGCCAGCAGTCCAGGGTCTAGGTACACTGAAGCTTTCTTT.

The rearrangement links TRBV4-2 to TRBJ2-7; D gene unclear. V lost 1 base and J 4 bases, leaving 8 bases between the germline ends. In germline, CDR1 is LGHNA, CDR2 YNFKEQ. The CDR3 is 13 amino acids. CDR3 region: CASSQVPLYEQYF. The CDR3 DNA reads as TGTGCCAGCAGCCAAGTTCCGTTATACGAGCAGTACTTC.

This clone has only one observation. The chain links TRBV4-2 to TRBJ2-5; D remains unclear. The V and J ends lost 1 base and 5 bases respectively, with 11 bases between them. Germline V gives CDR1 LGHNA, CDR2 YNFKEQ. This CDR3 region has 14 residues. The CDR3 is CASSQVLSGETQYF. The DNA of the CDR3 is TGTGCCAGCAGCCAAGTACTCTCCGGGGAGACCCAGTACTTC.

The J gene is TRBJ2-1, the V gene TRBV29-1; no reliable D call. V was shortened by 3 bases and J by 6 bases, with 6 bases between the two germline ends. Germline lookup yields CDR1 SQVTM and CDR2 ANQGSEA. The CDR3 runs to 11 residues. In DNA, the CDR3 is TGCAGCGTTGATCTTTCCAATGAGCAGTTCTTC. This encodes CSVDLSNEQFF.

DNA of the CDR3: TGTGCCAGCAGTGAAGCAGGACTAGCAGACAATGAGCAGTTCTTC. It translates to CASSEAGLADNEQFF. The chain links TRBV2 to TRBJ2-1, with TRBD2 matching 8 bases. V gave up 0 bases and J gave up 5 bases; unmatched junction bases: 3. Looked up from germline, CDR1 is SNHLY and CDR2 is FYNNEI. This CDR3 is 15 amino acids long.

The rearrangement links TRBV10-2 to TRBJ2-1, with 10 nucleotides matching TRBD2. The junction had 6 bases not matched to a gene; V was cut back by 2 bases and J by 8 bases. The CDR3 length is 15 residues. CDR1 is WSHSY, CDR2 SAAADI, per germline. The CDR3: CASSEERGGVYEQFF. CDR3 nucleotide sequence: TGCGCCAGCAGTGAGGAGCGGGGGGGAGTGTATGAGCAGTTCTTC.

The genes are TRBV5-1 and TRBJ1-3; maybe TRBD1 (6 bases). Germline V gives CDR1 SGHRS, CDR2 YFSETQ. This CDR3 comprises 15 residues. V gave up 3 bases and J gave up 3 bases, with 13 bases separating them. The CDR3 DNA reads as TGCGCCAGCAGCTCCCGAGTAGGGGGTGGAAACACCATATATTTT. Its protein is CASSSRVGGGNTIYF.

J is TRBJ2-7 and V is TRBV6-5, with D tentatively TRBD2 (5 bases). V was shortened by 8 bases and J by 3 bases, with 8 bases between the two germline ends. The CDR3 loop spans 11 amino acids. The germline gives CDR1 MNHEY, CDR2 SVGAGI. CDR3: CASVEGYEQYF. DNA for the CDR3: TGTGCCAGCGTTGAGGGCTACGAGCAGTACTTC.

V usage is TRBV6-5 and J usage is TRBJ2-3; TRBD2 agrees at 13 bases. The CDR3 has 16 amino acids. V lost 2 bases, J lost 5 bases, and 4 bases stayed unmatched. The germline CDR1 and CDR2 sequences are MNHEY and SVGAGI. The CDR3 coding sequence is TGTGCCAGCAGTTACGGGACTAGCGGGACGGGAGATACGCAGTATTTT. This codes for CASSYGTSGTGDTQYF.

The gene calls are TRBV2 and TRBJ2-1; TRBD2 agrees at 9 bases. CDR3 length: 14 residues. The junction had 8 bases not matched to a gene; V was cut back by 7 bases and J by 7 bases. Germline CDR1 is SNHLY and CDR2 is FYNNEI. CDR3 amino acids: CASKGLASGNEQFF. Here the CDR3 DNA reads TGTGCCAGCAAGGGACTAGCAAGTGGGAATGAGCAGTTCTTC.

In this sample, this clone turned up once. The chain uses TRBV7-2 and TRBJ2-7; D ambiguous. V lost 2 bases to trimming and J lost 5 bases, with 13 bases between them. The CDR3 spans 14 residues. The germline V gene encodes CDR1 SGHTA and CDR2 FQGNSA. The CDR3 sequence: CASSLSSTSHEQYF. The CDR3 coding sequence is TGTGCCAGCAGCTTATCCAGTACGTCCCACGAGCAGTACTTC.

The J gene is TRBJ1-6, the V gene TRBV5-1, with D possibly TRBD1 on 6 matching bases. Germline assignment: CDR1 SGHRS and CDR2 YFSETQ. Deletions cut 4 bases from V and 0 bases from J, with 14 bases between. CDR3 length: 17 residues. The DNA of the CDR3 is TGCGCCAGCAGCGTAGCAGGGGTTAGCTCCTATAATTCACCCCTCCACTTT. The encoded protein is CASSVAGVSSYNSPLHF.